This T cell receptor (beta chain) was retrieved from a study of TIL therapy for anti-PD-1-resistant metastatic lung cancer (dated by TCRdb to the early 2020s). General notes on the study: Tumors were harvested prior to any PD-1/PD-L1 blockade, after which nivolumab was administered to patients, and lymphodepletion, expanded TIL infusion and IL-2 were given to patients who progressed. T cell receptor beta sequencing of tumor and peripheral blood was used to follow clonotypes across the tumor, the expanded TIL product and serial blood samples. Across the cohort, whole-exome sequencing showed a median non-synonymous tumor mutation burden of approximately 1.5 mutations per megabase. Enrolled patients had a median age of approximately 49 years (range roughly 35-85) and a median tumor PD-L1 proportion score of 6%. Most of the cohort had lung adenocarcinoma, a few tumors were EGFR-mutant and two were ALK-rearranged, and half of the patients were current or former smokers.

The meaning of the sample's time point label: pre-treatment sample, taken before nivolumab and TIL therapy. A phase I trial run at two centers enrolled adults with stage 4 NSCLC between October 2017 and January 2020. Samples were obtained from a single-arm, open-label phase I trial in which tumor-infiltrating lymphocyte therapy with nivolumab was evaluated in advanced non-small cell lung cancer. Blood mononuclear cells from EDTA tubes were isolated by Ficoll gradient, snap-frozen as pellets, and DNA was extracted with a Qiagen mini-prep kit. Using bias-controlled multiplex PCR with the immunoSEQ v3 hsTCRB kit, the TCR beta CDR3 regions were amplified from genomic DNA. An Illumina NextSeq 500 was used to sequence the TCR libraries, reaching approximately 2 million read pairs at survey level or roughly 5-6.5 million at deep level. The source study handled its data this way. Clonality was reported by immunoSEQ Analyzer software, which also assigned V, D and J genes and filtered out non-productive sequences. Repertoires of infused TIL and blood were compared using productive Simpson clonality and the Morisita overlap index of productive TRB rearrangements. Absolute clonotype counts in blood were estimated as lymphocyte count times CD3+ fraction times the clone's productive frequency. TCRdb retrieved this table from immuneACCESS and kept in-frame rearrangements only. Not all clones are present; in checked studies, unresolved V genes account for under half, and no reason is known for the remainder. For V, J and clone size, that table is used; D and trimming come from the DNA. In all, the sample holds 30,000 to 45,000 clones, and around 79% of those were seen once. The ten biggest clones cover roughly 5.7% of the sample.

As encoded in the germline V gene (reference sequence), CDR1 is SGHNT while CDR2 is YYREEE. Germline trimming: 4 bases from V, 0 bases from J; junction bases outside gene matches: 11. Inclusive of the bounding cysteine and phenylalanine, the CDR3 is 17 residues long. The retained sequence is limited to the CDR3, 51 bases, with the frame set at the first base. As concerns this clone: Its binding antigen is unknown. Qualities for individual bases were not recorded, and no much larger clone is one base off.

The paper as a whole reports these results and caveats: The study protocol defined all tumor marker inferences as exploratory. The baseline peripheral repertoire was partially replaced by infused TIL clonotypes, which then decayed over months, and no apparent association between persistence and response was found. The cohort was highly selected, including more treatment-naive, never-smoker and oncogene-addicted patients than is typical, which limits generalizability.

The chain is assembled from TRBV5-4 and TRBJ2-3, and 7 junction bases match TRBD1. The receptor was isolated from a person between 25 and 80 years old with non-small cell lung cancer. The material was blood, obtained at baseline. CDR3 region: CASSPALGQVSTDTQYF. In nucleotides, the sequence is TGTGCCAGCAGCCCCGCTCTAGGACAGGTTAGCACAGATACGCAGTATTTT.